The table lists the clone carrying this T cell receptor beta chain with a few counts. For the library, individual cDNA molecules each received unique molecular identifiers. Per the original methods: Sample-level TCR yields exhibited a median of approximately 88,000, with a range of roughly 20,000 to 750,000. TCRdb fed the RACE reads into MiXCR, producing one record per CDR3 protein. What appears here as the V and J calls and clone size reflects TCRdb's work, not the paper's. The sample gives roughly 100,000 distinct CDR3 sequences, roughly 12% of which show up once; about 1.6% is in the top ten. The data stem from a study of human T cells and chemical hapten exposure. The time point here: pre-sensitization, week 0. The treatment denotes: therapeutic diphenylcyclopropenone sensitization with weekly scalp DPC. Sequencing started from total RNA isolated from unfractionated whole blood. The ends were cut back, 2 bases at V and 15 bases at J, with 8 bases in the middle. In germline, CDR1 is SNHLY, CDR2 FYNNEI. CDR3 length equals 10 residues.

This material consisted of whole blood, taken in connection with sensitization to the hapten diphenylcyclopropenone (DPC). The TCR comes from a woman in her fifties or sixties with alopecia areata. Some clones in this sample may be carry-over from other donors' samples. V usage is TRBV2 and J usage is TRBJ2-1; unclear D gene. This CDR3 is CASSERAGFF. Here the CDR3 DNA reads TGTGCCAGCAGTGAAAGGGCAGGGTTCTTC.